This T cell receptor (beta chain) was sequenced for a study of response to subunit inactivated influenza vaccine. TCRdb re-analysed the RT-PCR reads in MiXCR, keeping a single row per CDR3 protein. The table records 800,000 to 1,000,000 distinct CDR3 sequences, roughly 20% of them present only once. Findings and caveats of the study: Authors proposed each seasonal influenza vaccination draws in few new T cells.

The CDR3 sequence is 17 residues long. The V and J ends lost 4 bases and 3 bases respectively, with 21 bases between them. The germline gives CDR1 SGHTS, CDR2 YDEGEE. This clonotype was found a few times. Its antigen is undetermined. This material consisted of PBMCs from blood, taken 5 days after vaccination. This clonotype was sampled from a man aged 45-60 years who received an inactivated influenza vaccine. This sequence joins TRBV5-8 and TRBJ2-3; D is possibly TRBD1 or TRBD2 (5 bases each). CDR3 nucleotides: TGTGCCAGCAGCCCCGTTGGGGGATCGACGCGGACAGATACGCAGTATTTT. Protein product: CASSPVGGSTRTDTQYF. The entire variable domain, with the rest obtained from reference TRBV5-8 and TRBJ2-3, is as follows: EAGVTQSPTHLIKTRGQQATLRCSPISGHTSVYWYQQALGLGLQFLLWYDEGEERNRGNFPPRFSGRQFPNYSSELNVNALELEDSALYLCASSPVGGSTRTDTQYFGPGTRLTVL.